The 26 T cell receptor beta chains below come from one sample, sequenced in a study of shared clonotypes between healthy human individuals. Profiled with immunoSEQ multiplex PCR; TCRdb holds only in-frame clones, not every one. This table has roughly 2.5 million clones, roughly 92% appearing once. The sequencing input was naive CD4+ T cells sorted from blood. The sample's subset: CD45RA+ positively selected. These receptors all come from a man younger than 30 in good health.

In this sample, this clone turned up once. The chain uses TRBV14 and TRBJ2-1; 7 positions agree with TRBD2. V lost 10 bases to trimming and J lost 6 bases; unmatched junction nucleotides: 9. This CDR3 spans 13 amino acids. Germline values: CDR1 SGHDN, CDR2 FVKESK. Written as DNA, the CDR3 is TGTGCCACGCGGGCGGGAGCGGGCAATGAGCAGTTCTTC. The encoded protein is CATRAGAGNEQFF.

The count of this clone is one. The rearrangement links TRBV10-3 to TRBJ1-2; D may be TRBD1 (6 bases). CDR3 length: 15 amino acids. V lost 0 bases, J lost 7 bases, and 15 bases lay in between. CDR1 is ENHRY, CDR2 SYGVKD, per germline. This CDR3 reads CAISESGGRITGYTF. The CDR3 DNA sequence: TGTGCCATCAGTGAGTCGGGGGGGCGGATAACTGGCTACACCTTC.

The gene calls are TRBV25-1 and TRBJ2-5; a weak D match, TRBD1 (5 bases). V gave up 6 bases and J gave up 5 bases, with 19 bases separating them. This CDR3 contains 15 residues. CDR1 is MGHDK and CDR2 is SYGVNS in the germline V gene. CDR3 loop: CASRRNEAGWETQYF. The CDR3 region has the DNA TGTGCCAGCAGGCGCAACGAGGCAGGGTGGGAGACCCAGTACTTC.

Concerning this clone itself: The sample contains more than one DNA sequence encoding this CDR3. The gene calls are TRBV29-1 and TRBJ2-7; TRBD1 might be the D (5 bases). This CDR3 is built from 12 residues. From germline, CDR1 is SQVTM and CDR2 ANQGSEA. V dropped 3 bases and J dropped 2 bases, with 8 bases sitting between them. This chain's CDR3 is CSVEGRAYEQYF. The CDR3 bases are TGCAGCGTTGAGGGCAGGGCCTACGAGCAGTACTTC.

The chain combines TRBV5-4 with TRBJ2-1; the D gene is possibly TRBD2 (5 bases). From germline, CDR1 is SGHNT and CDR2 YYREEE (reference sequence). The length of the CDR3 is 17 residues. Trimming took off 4 bases at V and 8 bases at J, with 25 bases between the two ends. CDR3 sequence reads: CASSRGAGRNGDDEQFF. In nucleotides, the CDR3 is TGTGCCAGCAGCCGGGGTGCCGGGCGTAATGGAGACGATGAGCAGTTCTTC.

The V call is TRBV19, the J call TRBJ1-5; unclear D gene. The CDR3 extends over 15 amino acids. Germline V gene sequence: CDR1 LNHDA, CDR2 SQIVND (reference sequence). Trimming took off 6 bases at V and 0 bases at J, with 12 bases between the two ends. The CDR3 bases are TGTGCCAGTAGAGACCAGGAGATTAGCAATCAGCCCCAGCATTTT. Translated, it gives CASRDQEISNQPQHF.

V and J are TRBV7-9 and TRBJ1-5, with D tentatively TRBD1 (5 bases). The germline CDR1 and CDR2 sequences are SEHNR and FQNEAQ (reference sequence). The CDR3 runs to 15 residues. Trimming took off 1 base at V and 3 bases at J, with 10 bases between the two ends. CDR3 nucleotide sequence: TGTGCCAGCAGCTTAGGCGACAGACCCAATCAGCCCCAGCATTTT. Residues: CASSLGDRPNQPQHF.

The chain carries TRBV6-1 and TRBJ1-3, with D perhaps matching TRBD1 (5 bases). There are 14 residues in the CDR3. Trimming left V 4 bases short and J 2 bases short, with 9 bases between. Germline CDR1 reads MNHNS; CDR2 reads SASEGT. As DNA, the CDR3 is TGTGCCAGCAGTGCAGGGATCGCTGGAAACACCATATATTTT. Its translation is CASSAGIAGNTIYF.

The chain links TRBV11-3 to TRBJ2-1, with D perhaps matching TRBD2 (5 bases). V was shortened by 5 bases and J by 6 bases, with 14 bases between the two germline ends. Germline values: CDR1 SGHNT, CDR2 YENEEA. This CDR3 spans 14 amino acids. The CDR3 region has the DNA TGTGCCAGCAGCCCCCGGTCGGGGTTCAATGAGCAGTTCTTC. Protein sequence: CASSPRSGFNEQFF.

This rearrangement joins TRBV11-3 to TRBJ2-1, with TRBD2 matching over 7 bases. Trimming cost V 1 base and J 14 bases; bases outside gene matches: 14. Germline V gene data show CDR1 as SGHNT and CDR2 as YENEEA. The CDR3 covers 15 residues. The CDR3, as DNA: TGTGCCAGCAGCTTAGGCACTTTGGGACTACGCAGGGAGTTCTTC. This codes for CASSLGTLGLRREFF.

V gene TRBV7-9 combines with J gene TRBJ2-7; D might be TRBD1 (5 bases). There are 15 residues in the CDR3. The germline gives CDR1 SEHNR, CDR2 FQNEAQ (reference sequence). Trimming left V 4 bases short and J 1 base short, with 14 bases between. The CDR3 here is CASSSLLTASYEQYF. CDR3 bases: TGTGCCAGCAGCTCCCTTTTGACAGCGTCCTACGAGCAGTACTTC.

The chain combines TRBV7-9 with TRBJ2-7, with D unresolved. The CDR3 is 15 residues long. V shed 1 base and J shed 1 base, with 11 bases lying between them. The germline CDR1 and CDR2 sequences are SEHNR and FQNEAQ (reference sequence). The CDR3 is CASSLGSVPSYEQYF. The CDR3 DNA reads TGTGCCAGCAGCTTAGGGTCGGTGCCATCCTACGAGCAGTACTTC.

This rearrangement joins TRBV9 to TRBJ2-5; D is unclear. This CDR3 is built from 15 residues. The germline CDR1 and CDR2 sequences are SGDLS and YYNGEE. Trimming removed 2 bases at V and 5 bases at J, with 16 bases between. Written as DNA, the CDR3 is TGTGCCAGCAGCGTGCTTACTGGAAGCATGGAGACCCAGTACTTC. This sequence encodes CASSVLTGSMETQYF.

With respect to this clone: Other DNA sequences in the sample encode the same CDR3. This chain links TRBV7-9 with TRBJ2-1; D is ambiguous. CDR1 is SEHNR and CDR2 is FQNEAQ in the germline V gene (reference sequence). Trimming took off 1 base at V and 4 bases at J, with 2 bases between the two ends. This CDR3 has 12 residues. The CDR3 nucleotides are TGTGCCAGCAGCTTAGTATACAATGAGCAGTTCTTC. Protein sequence: CASSLVYNEQFF.

The rearrangement uses TRBV4-3 and TRBJ1-6, with 7 bases matching TRBD1. The CDR3 extends over 16 amino acids. J was trimmed by 0 bases and V by 4 bases; bases with no gene match: 3. The germline V gene has CDR1 LGHNA and CDR2 YSLEER. Here the CDR3 DNA reads TGCGCCAGCAGCCTGGGACAGAGCTCCTATAATTCACCCCTCCACTTT. Its protein is CASSLGQSSYNSPLHF.

This sequence joins TRBV19 and TRBJ2-3; D call uncertain. Germline V gives CDR1 LNHDA, CDR2 SQIVND (reference sequence). The CDR3 is made up of 13 amino acids. V was pared by 7 bases and J by 1 base, with 9 bases between. CDR3 region: CASKVGGTDTQYF. The CDR3 nucleotides read TGTGCCAGTAAAGTGGGTGGCACAGATACGCAGTATTTT. Full variable domain (outside the CDR3, taken from reference TRBV19 and TRBJ2-3): DGGITQSPKYLFRKEGQNVTLSCEQNLNHDAMYWYRQDPGQGLRLIYYSQIVNDFQKGDIAEGYSVSREKKESFPLTVTSAQKNPTAFYLCASKVGGTDTQYFGPGTRLTVL.

V is TRBV6-1 and J is TRBJ1-6; the match to TRBD1 covers 7 bases. Germline CDR1 and CDR2: MNHNS and SASEGT. Losses at the gene ends were 5 bases for V and 7 bases for J; bases not matched to a gene: 8. The CDR3 extends over 15 amino acids. CDR3 bases: TGTGCCAGCAGTACAAGACAGGGTGGAAATTCACCCCTCCACTTT. It yields the protein CASSTRQGGNSPLHF.

J is TRBJ1-1 and V is TRBV10-3, with TRBD1 matching 9 bases. CDR1 and CDR2 (germline): ENHRY, SYGVKD. With 6 bases clipped from V and 5 bases from J, the junction kept 13 bases outside the gene matches. The CDR3 is 16 amino acids. CDR3 DNA: TGTGCCATCAGGGTGGACAGGGGAGGAACGAGGACTGAAGCTTTCTTT. It translates to CAIRVDRGGTRTEAFF.

V and J are TRBV11-2 and TRBJ2-6; D not certain. This CDR3 contains 17 residues. The ends were cut back, 2 bases at V and 0 bases at J, with 11 bases in the middle. CDR1 and CDR2 from the germline V gene are SGHAT and FQNNGV. CDR3 sequence: CASSLIGINSGANVLTF. The CDR3 bases are TGTGCCAGCAGCTTAATTGGGATCAACTCTGGGGCCAACGTCCTGACTTTC.

A note on this clone: One end of the junction fails to match germline, which may point to a read error. The chain joins TRBV19 to TRBJ2-5, with 8 bases fitting TRBD1. Germline V gene sequence: CDR1 LNHDA, CDR2 SQIVND (reference sequence). The CDR3 totals 13 residues. The CDR3 DNA reads TGTGCCAGTAGTACCAATACCGGGACAGGACAAGACTTC. It specifies CASSTNTGTGQDF. The full variable domain, rest sourced from reference TRBV19 and TRBJ2-5, is DGGITQSPKYLFRKEGQNVTLSCEQNLNHDAMYWYRQDPGQGLRLIYYSQIVNDFQKGDIAEGYSVSREKKESFPLTVTSAQKNPTAFYLCASSTNTGTGQDFGPGTRLLVL.

The gene calls are TRBV19 and TRBJ2-3; perhaps TRBD1 as D (6 bases). V was cut by 5 bases and J by 0 bases, with 12 bases left in between. The germline V gene has CDR1 LNHDA and CDR2 SQIVND (reference sequence). The CDR3 runs 15 residues. CDR3 loop: CASSQGTTSTDTQYF. CDR3 bases: TGTGCCAGTAGTCAGGGGACCACTAGCACAGATACGCAGTATTTT.

The J gene is TRBJ2-1, the V gene TRBV29-1; tentatively, D is TRBD1 or TRBD2 (5 bases each). CDR3 length: 14 amino acids. Germline assignment: CDR1 SQVTM and CDR2 ANQGSEA. V shed 6 bases and J shed 0 bases, with 12 bases lying between them. DNA of the CDR3: TGCAGCGTCGAGAGGGGATTCTCCTACAATGAGCAGTTCTTC. Translated, it gives CSVERGFSYNEQFF.

The V call is TRBV10-3, the J call TRBJ2-6; D not certain. The V and J ends lost 2 bases and 3 bases respectively, with 2 bases between them. Germline V gives CDR1 ENHRY, CDR2 SYGVKD. The CDR3 totals 13 residues. CDR3 DNA sequence: TGTGCCATCAGTGAGGTTGGGGCCAACGTCCTGACTTTC. As protein: CAISEVGANVLTF.

The chain uses TRBV7-2 and TRBJ1-5, with 7 bases identical to TRBD1. J lost 7 bases, V lost 1 base, and 7 bases had no gene match. Germline values: CDR1 SGHTA, CDR2 FQGNSA. The length of the CDR3 is 15 residues. The CDR3 DNA follows: TGTGCCAGCAGCTTAGGAGGAGGGGGCCGACAGCCCCAGCATTTT. Translated, it gives CASSLGGGGRQPQHF.

V gene TRBV7-2 combines with J gene TRBJ2-7; 7 bases line up with TRBD1. The trim removed 5 bases at V and 2 bases at J, leaving 9 bases unmatched. The CDR3 is made up of 15 amino acids. The germline V gene encodes CDR1 SGHTA and CDR2 FQGNSA. DNA of the CDR3: TGTGCCAGCAGCCGGCCGGGACAGCGAACCTACGAGCAGTACTTC. Translating it yields CASSRPGQRTYEQYF.

The CDR3 spells CASSVEGLPPGELFF. CDR3 in DNA: TGTGCCAGCAGCGTAGAGGGACTTCCTCCCGGGGAGCTGTTTTTT. The chain has TRBV9 and TRBJ2-2, with D possibly TRBD2 on 6 matching bases. Trimming removed 0 bases at V and 6 bases at J, with 12 bases between. Germline-derived CDR1 and CDR2 are SGDLS and YYNGEE. This CDR3 is built from 15 residues.